These 26 T cell receptor beta chains originate from one sample sequenced in a study of T cells in localized non-small cell lung cancer (TCRdb year 2020). Library preparation was by the immunoSEQ multiplex PCR assay. The table comes from immuneACCESS by way of TCRdb, which keeps in-frame sequences with V and J called. Part of the clones is missing from these tables; in studies checked, under half for an unresolved V gene and the rest for unknown reasons. This sample holds around 29,000 clones; 88% were observed only once. Roughly 13% of the sample lies in the top ten. This specimen was peripheral blood, taken before any cancer treatment. These receptors originate from a female donor older than 55 with stage III squamous cell lung carcinoma.

The count of this clone is one. The chain employs TRBV4-3 and TRBJ2-5, with 8 bases aligning to TRBD2. Germline V lookup: CDR1 LGHNA, CDR2 YSLEER. With V trimmed by 0 bases and J by 1 base, 1 base remained unmatched. This CDR3 has 15 amino acids. The CDR3 DNA follows: TGCGCCAGCAGCCAAGAGGGGACTAGCCAAGAGACCCAGTACTTC. Translation: CASSQEGTSQETQYF.

The genes are TRBV5-1 and TRBJ1-4; perhaps TRBD1 as D (5 bases). The V end was cut by 4 bases, the J end by 4 bases, with 11 bases between. From germline, CDR1 is SGHRS and CDR2 YFSETQ. CDR3 size: 14 residues. The chain's CDR3 is CASSPPGLNEKLFF. As DNA, the CDR3 is TGCGCCAGCAGCCCCCCGGGACTTAATGAAAAACTGTTTTTT.

This clone was counted once. The CDR3, as DNA: TGTGCCAGCAGCTCACTAGCGGGGTCCTCCTACAATGAGCAGTTCTTC. Residues: CASSSLAGSSYNEQFF. The chain uses TRBV7-2 and TRBJ2-1; the match to TRBD2 covers 10 bases. The germline V gene encodes CDR1 SGHTA and CDR2 FQGNSA. The CDR3 length is 16 residues. Trimming cost V 4 bases and J 0 bases; bases outside gene matches: 3.

This chain joins TRBV4-2 and TRBJ2-2, with TRBD2 matching 11 bases. The CDR3 sequence is 19 residues long. Germline values: CDR1 LGHNA, CDR2 YNFKEQ. Trimming removed 0 bases from V and 5 bases from J; junction bases left unmatched: 11. This chain's CDR3 is CASSQEGGRASGRTGELFF. The CDR3 nucleotides read TGTGCCAGCAGCCAAGAGGGAGGTAGGGCTAGCGGGAGGACCGGGGAGCTGTTTTTT.

The chain is built from TRBV19 and TRBJ1-4, with D unresolved. The germline CDR1 and CDR2 sequences are LNHDA and SQIVND (reference sequence). With 4 bases removed from V and 5 bases from J, the gap between germline ends came to 11 bases. The CDR3 has 14 residues. For the CDR3, the DNA is TGTGCCAGTAGTAGTCTCCCGGTAAATGAAAAACTGTTTTTT. As protein: CASSSLPVNEKLFF. The full variable domain, rest sourced from reference TRBV19 and TRBJ1-4, is DGGITQSPKYLFRKEGQNVTLSCEQNLNHDAMYWYRQDPGQGLRLIYYSQIVNDFQKGDIAEGYSVSREKKESFPLTVTSAQKNPTAFYLCASSSLPVNEKLFFGSGTQLSVL.

The chain has TRBV28 and TRBJ2-2, with a possible D match to TRBD2 (6 bases). The CDR3 contains 16 residues. The germline V gene has CDR1 MDHEN and CDR2 SYDVKM. Trimming took 6 bases from V and 3 from J, leaving 17 bases between them. The CDR3 DNA reads TGTGCCAGCAGCCCCCCTCTGGGGGGATACACCGGGGAGCTGTTTTTT. This encodes CASSPPLGGYTGELFF.

The chain is built from TRBV10-3 and TRBJ2-7, with 8 bases that match TRBD2. CDR1 is ENHRY, CDR2 SYGVKD, per germline. The CDR3 sequence is 14 residues long. V lost 4 bases and J lost 2; bases outside the gene matches: 4. CDR3 DNA: TGTGCCATCAGTGGGACTAGCCGACCCTACGAGCAGTACTTC. Its protein product is CAISGTSRPYEQYF.

The chain joins TRBV27 to TRBJ2-3; D gene uncertain. The germline V gene encodes CDR1 MNHEY and CDR2 SMNVEV (reference sequence). The CDR3 length is 15 residues. V lost 6 bases to trimming and J lost 0 bases, with 13 bases between them. The chain's CDR3 is CASRAVGPSTDTQYF. The DNA of the CDR3 is TGTGCCAGCAGGGCAGTGGGCCCGAGCACAGATACGCAGTATTTT.

V usage is TRBV11-3 and J usage is TRBJ1-1, with D possibly TRBD1 on 5 matching bases. V shed 6 bases and J shed 5 bases, with 13 bases lying between them. CDR1 and CDR2 from the germline V gene are SGHNT and YENEEA. This CDR3 region has 13 residues. The CDR3 is CASSRGRETEAFF. CDR3 nucleotide sequence: TGTGCCAGCAGTCGGGGGAGAGAAACTGAAGCTTTCTTT.

This chain links TRBV5-4 with TRBJ2-1; 8 bases line up with TRBD1. CDR1 and CDR2 from the germline V gene are SGHNT and YYREEE (reference sequence). V lost 7 bases to trimming and J lost 5 bases; unmatched junction nucleotides: 14. This CDR3 region has 16 residues. The CDR3 region has the DNA TGTGCCAGCCAGACAGGGGAAGGGCGTCGTCACAATGAGCAGTTCTTC. Residues: CASQTGEGRRHNEQFF.

The V gene is TRBV7-8, the J gene TRBJ1-2, with TRBD1 matching 10 bases. V gave up 1 base and J gave up 7 bases; unmatched junction bases: 0. CDR1 is SGHVS and CDR2 is FQNEAQ in the germline V gene. The CDR3 is 13 residues long. The CDR3 is CASSLGDRGGYTF. In DNA, the CDR3 is TGTGCCAGCAGCTTAGGGGACAGGGGTGGCTACACCTTC.

The chain couples TRBV30 to TRBJ1-1; D perhaps matches TRBD1 (5 bases). The CDR3 is 13 amino acids. Germline V gene data show CDR1 as GTSNPN and CDR2 as SVGIG (reference sequence). With 3 bases removed from V and 2 bases from J, the gap between germline ends came to 10 bases. CDR3 sequence: CAWSGGYNTEAFF. The CDR3 bases are TGTGCCTGGAGCGGGGGTTATAACACTGAAGCTTTCTTT. The variable domain in full, with the rest retrieved from reference TRBV30 and TRBJ1-1, is SQTIHQWPATLVQPVGSPLSLECTVEGTSNPNLYWYRQAAGRGLQLLFYSVGIGQISSEVPQNLSASRPQDRQFILSSKKLLLSDSGFYLCAWSGGYNTEAFFGQGTRLTVV.

The chain combines TRBV10-3 with TRBJ1-1, with D possibly TRBD1 on 5 matching bases. Germline values: CDR1 ENHRY, CDR2 SYGVKD. V was trimmed by 7 bases and J by 4 bases, leaving 16 bases between them. The CDR3 runs 14 residues. CDR3: CAITAVGEGTEAFF. The DNA of the CDR3 is TGTGCCATCACCGCCGTGGGGGAGGGCACTGAAGCTTTCTTT.

The chain uses TRBV5-1 and TRBJ2-2; 9 positions agree with TRBD2. The CDR3 covers 15 residues. In germline, CDR1 is SGHRS, CDR2 YFSETQ. Trimming took 3 bases from V and 5 from J; bases not matched to a gene: 5. CDR3 sequence reads: CASSSGLATTGELFF. CDR3 nucleotides: TGCGCCAGCAGCTCAGGACTAGCGACAACCGGGGAGCTGTTTTTT.

The chain combines TRBV6-1 with TRBJ2-1, with D perhaps matching TRBD1 (5 bases). V shed 7 bases and J shed 7 bases, with 11 bases lying between them. Germline CDR1 MNHNS, CDR2 SASEGT. This CDR3 is built from 12 residues. The CDR3 reads CASTQGWNEQFF. The CDR3 DNA reads as TGTGCCAGCACCCAGGGCTGGAATGAGCAGTTCTTC.

This chain uses TRBV11-1 with TRBJ1-2; D is unresolved. V lost 1 base, J lost 5 bases, and 5 bases lay in between. Germline CDR1 reads SGHAT; CDR2 reads FQDESV (reference sequence). This CDR3 is built from 12 residues. The CDR3 spells CASSLETYGYTF. The CDR3 DNA reads TGTGCCAGCAGCTTAGAGACATATGGCTACACCTTC.

This clone was recorded once. The chain couples TRBV9 to TRBJ1-3, with TRBD1 matching 7 bases. Trimming took 0 bases from V and 3 from J; bases not matched to a gene: 3. Germline V gene lookup returns CDR1 SGDLS and CDR2 YYNGEE. The CDR3 spans 15 residues. CDR3 region: CASSVEQGFGNTIYF. The CDR3 nucleotides are TGTGCCAGCAGCGTAGAACAGGGGTTTGGAAACACCATATATTTT.

This chain uses TRBV28 with TRBJ1-6; a weak D match, TRBD1 (5 bases). V was cut by 6 bases and J by 0 bases, with 12 bases left in between. CDR1 and CDR2 (germline): MDHEN, SYDVKM. CDR3 length: 16 amino acids. The CDR3 DNA reads TGTGCCAGCAGCTCCCCGGGGGGCTCCTATAATTCACCCCTCCACTTT. This gives the protein CASSSPGGSYNSPLHF.

The V and J genes are TRBV5-4 and TRBJ2-5; D is ambiguous. V lost 4 bases, J lost 2 bases, and 6 bases lay in between. Germline CDR1 reads SGHNT; CDR2 reads YYREEE (reference sequence). CDR3 size: 12 residues. The chain's CDR3 is CASSRAQETQYF. CDR3 sequence (DNA): TGTGCCAGCAGCAGAGCGCAAGAGACCCAGTACTTC.

V usage is TRBV6-6 and J usage is TRBJ2-7, with TRBD2 identical over 9 bases. The length of the CDR3 is 14 residues. Per the germline V gene, CDR1 is MNHNY and CDR2 is SVGAGI (reference sequence). With V trimmed by 2 bases and J by 4 bases, 3 bases remained unmatched. CDR3 in DNA: TGTGCCAGCAGTTACATAGCGGGAGAGTACGAGCAGTACTTC. The encoded protein is CASSYIAGEYEQYF.

The V gene is TRBV11-2, the J gene TRBJ2-7, with D possibly matching TRBD2 (6 bases). Trimming shortened V by 5 bases and J by 0 bases, and 14 bases separated the two germline ends. The CDR3 has 15 amino acids. CDR1 and CDR2 (germline): SGHAT, FQNNGV. The chain's CDR3 is CASSLPGTRSYEQYF. In nucleotides, the CDR3 is TGTGCCAGCAGCCTCCCGGGGACTCGCTCCTACGAGCAGTACTTC.

The V and J genes are TRBV2 and TRBJ2-4; D gene unclear. The V end was cut by 6 bases, the J end by 10 bases, with 16 bases between. The germline gives CDR1 SNHLY, CDR2 FYNNEI. This CDR3 is 13 amino acids long. The CDR3 DNA sequence: TGTGCCAGCAGGCCGTCCCTGTCGACTATTCAGTACTTC. Amino acid sequence: CASRPSLSTIQYF.

V usage is TRBV5-1 and J usage is TRBJ2-7, with D possibly being TRBD1 or TRBD2 (5 bases each). V lost 0 bases and J lost 6, with 22 bases in between. The CDR3 sequence is 17 residues long. Looked up from germline, CDR1 is SGHRS and CDR2 is YFSETQ. CDR3 DNA sequence: TGCGCCAGCAGCTTGGCGGCAGGGATCCCTTCGGCGGGCGAGCAGTACTTC. The encoded protein is CASSLAAGIPSAGEQYF.

The CDR3 nucleotides are TGCAGCGGGGGGGACACCCACAAGACCCAGTACTTC. This sequence encodes CSGGDTHKTQYF. The rearrangement links TRBV29-1 to TRBJ2-5; D is possibly TRBD1 or TRBD2 (6 bases each). V was pared by 7 bases and J by 6 bases, with 15 bases between. The germline V gene encodes CDR1 SQVTM and CDR2 ANQGSEA. The CDR3 runs 12 residues.

The chain has TRBV2 and TRBJ2-3; 8 bases match TRBD1. J lost 5 bases, V lost 6 bases, and 4 bases had no gene match. In germline, CDR1 is SNHLY, CDR2 FYNNEI. This CDR3 has 13 amino acids. The CDR3 here is CASSDRGEDTQYF. As DNA, the CDR3 is TGTGCCAGCAGCGACAGGGGTGAAGATACGCAGTATTTT.

This clone was seen more than once but under ten times. The chain carries TRBV4-1 and TRBJ2-1; 13 bases are shared with TRBD2. The germline V gene has CDR1 MGHRA and CDR2 YSYEKL. This CDR3 region has 17 residues. Trimming removed 3 bases from V and 6 bases from J; junction bases left unmatched: 8. The CDR3 loop is CASSQGLAGRRGNEQFF. In nucleotides, the CDR3 is TGCGCCAGCAGCCAGGGACTAGCGGGAAGAAGGGGCAATGAGCAGTTCTTC.